This T cell receptor (beta chain) came from a study of control samples from healthy donors and cancer patients. Libraries were prepared by immunoSEQ multiplex PCR; TCRdb keeps only in-frame clonotypes and omits some of them. The sample contains 130,000 or so clones, just under 95% of which appear only once. The germline CDR1 and CDR2 sequences are SGHTA and FQGNSA. With V trimmed by 5 bases and J by 7 bases, 13 bases remained unmatched. The CDR3 has 15 residues. This clonotype was obtained from a man aged 55 to 70 with colorectal cancer. The sample was PBMCs. V is TRBV7-2 and J is TRBJ2-7; 8 bases are shared with TRBD1. This CDR3 is CASSALGDRTVEQYF. DNA for the CDR3: TGTGCCAGCAGCGCACTCGGGGACAGGACCGTGGAGCAGTACTTC.